The 10 T cell receptor beta chains listed next were all sequenced from one sample in a study of post-analysis software for immune sequencing data. Notes on the study in general: The study found TRBV5-6, TRBV5-1 and TRBV20-1 among five TRBV segments more frequent in patients than controls.

Their antigens remain unidentified. Unique-molecular-identifier-tagged TCR beta cDNA libraries were used. TCRdb re-called the PCR reads with MiXCR, one entry per CDR3 protein. Among more than 450,000 distinct CDR3 sequences listed, 44% were seen once. Sequencing was carried out using blood. The receptors derive from a girl between 5 and 17 years old with multiple sclerosis.

The gene calls are TRBV28 and TRBJ2-3; D gene uncertain. Germline-derived CDR1 and CDR2 are MDHEN and SYDVKM. V gave up 7 bases and J gave up 6 bases, with 14 bases separating them. This CDR3 has 13 residues. CDR3 coding DNA: TGTGCCAGCACCCCCCGCACCATGGATACGCAGTATTTT. This translates into CASTPRTMDTQYF.

The chain couples TRBV5-1 to TRBJ2-1, with 12 bases fitting TRBD2. This CDR3 contains 16 residues. Per the germline V gene, CDR1 is SGHRS and CDR2 is YFSETQ. The V segment lost 0 bases and the J segment 8 bases; nucleotides outside the gene matches: 6. The DNA for the CDR3 is TGCGCCAGCAGCTTGGGCCTAGCGGGGGGGTCCCATGAGCAGTTCTTC. Translating it yields CASSLGLAGGSHEQFF. The full variable domain, with the rest looked up from reference TRBV5-1 and TRBJ2-1, is KAGVTQTPRYLIKTRGQQVTLSCSPISGHRSVSWYQQTPGQGLQFLFEYFSETQRNKGNFPGRFSGRQFSNSRSEMNVSTLELGDSALYLCASSLGLAGGSHEQFFGPGTRLTVL.

V is TRBV12-3 or TRBV12-4 and J is TRBJ2-5, with 7 bases identical to TRBD2. With the DNA end fitting TRBJ2-7 better, the J assignment may be wrong. CDR3 length equals 15 residues. CDR3 residues: CASSLTAGLTYEQYF. The DNA of the CDR3 is TGTGCCAGCAGTTTAACAGCGGGGTTAACCTACGAGCAGTACTTC.

The chain links TRBV6-5 to TRBJ2-5, with TRBD1 matching over 10 bases. CDR1 is MNHEY and CDR2 is SVGAGI in the germline V gene. V lost 5 bases to trimming and J lost 4 bases; unmatched junction nucleotides: 7. The CDR3 has 15 residues. The CDR3 here is CASSRQGAGGETQYF. As DNA, the CDR3 is TGTGCCAGCAGTCGACAGGGGGCAGGAGGAGAGACCCAGTACTTC.

This chain links TRBV6-4 with TRBJ1-2; a possible D gene is TRBD1 (5 bases). From germline, CDR1 is MRHNA and CDR2 SNTAGT. This CDR3 is 15 amino acids long. Trimming pared 3 bases from V and 4 bases from J, leaving 15 bases between. The CDR3 coding sequence is TGTGCCAGCAGTGAATGGGGACGTCTTGGCTATGGCTACACCTTC. This codes for CASSEWGRLGYGYTF.

This clonotype was detected only a few times. The chain combines TRBV4-1 with TRBJ1-6, with D perhaps TRBD1 (6 bases). This CDR3 has 13 amino acids. Deletions cut 2 bases from V and 14 bases from J, with 13 bases between. Germline CDR1 MGHRA, CDR2 YSYEKL. The CDR3 reads CASSQPQGQSLHF. As DNA, the CDR3 is TGCGCCAGCAGCCAACCTCAGGGGCAGTCCCTCCACTTT.

The V and J genes are TRBV7-3 and TRBJ1-1; a weak D match, TRBD1 (6 bases). Trimming cost V 2 bases and J 1 base, with 14 bases left between them. Germline V gene sequence: CDR1 SGHTA, CDR2 FQGTGA. This CDR3 has 16 residues. The DNA of the CDR3 is TGTGCCAGCAGCTTAGGGCCTGGACAGAAGAACACTGAAGCTTTCTTT. Its protein product is CASSLGPGQKNTEAFF.

Only a few counts were recorded for this clonotype. CDR3 amino acids: CATSRDPWRGNEQFF. CDR3 DNA sequence: TGTGCCACCAGCAGAGACCCCTGGAGGGGCAATGAGCAGTTCTTC. The chain has TRBV15 and TRBJ2-1; the D gene is possibly TRBD2 (6 bases). The V and J ends lost 0 bases and 6 bases respectively, with 12 bases between them. Germline V gives CDR1 LNHNV, CDR2 YYDKDF (reference sequence). This CDR3 has 15 residues.

The gene calls are TRBV5-5 and TRBJ2-6; a possible D gene is TRBD2 (6 bases). The V end lost 3 bases, the J end lost 4 bases, and 14 bases lay between the germline ends. Germline assignment: CDR1 SGHKS and CDR2 YYEKEE (reference sequence). The length of the CDR3 is 16 residues. The chain's CDR3 is CASSWGTGAGANVLTF. CDR3 bases: TGTGCCAGCAGCTGGGGGACGGGAGCCGGGGCCAACGTCCTGACTTTC.

The table lists this clonotype with a few counts. This chain connects TRBV5-6 to TRBJ1-4, with D maybe TRBD1 (6 bases). V lost 0 bases to trimming and J lost 5 bases, with 14 bases between them. This CDR3 is built from 16 residues. Per the germline V gene, CDR1 is SGHDT and CDR2 is YYEEEE. The CDR3, as DNA: TGTGCCAGCAGCTTGGCCGTGGGACAACTCAATGAAAAACTGTTTTTT. Translating it yields CASSLAVGQLNEKLFF. The full variable domain, with the rest looked up from reference TRBV5-6 and TRBJ1-4, is DAGVTQSPTHLIKTRGQQVTLRCSPKSGHDTVSWYQQALGQGPQFIFQYYEEEERQRGNFPDRFSGHQFPNYSSELNVNALLLGDSALYLCASSLAVGQLNEKLFFGSGTQLSVL.